This TCR beta chain derives from a study of blood T cell repertoires in COVID-19. Study summary: Sites across the United States, Italy and Spain contributed samples from acute and convalescent COVID-19. Nucleic acid was either cDNA or gDNA, and it came from T cells, B-cell-depleted T cells, or PBMCs.

Clones were read by immunoSEQ multiplex PCR, and TCRdb kept only the in-frame ones, dropping some. Found here are fewer than 180,000 clones, 70% to 90% of them singletons; the top ten hold under 3.5%. Looked up from germline, CDR1 is MNHEY and CDR2 is SVGEGT. Trimming shortened V by 5 bases and J by 7 bases, and 9 bases separated the two germline ends. CDR3 length equals 11 residues. This receptor was taken from a man between 65 and 85 years old with acute or convalescent COVID-19. The sequenced material came from peripheral blood. The J gene is TRBJ2-7, the V gene TRBV6-2 or TRBV6-3; possible D gene TRBD2, 5 bases. The CDR3 DNA is TGTGCCAGCAGTCCGTGGAGGGAGCAGTACTTC. This sequence encodes CASSPWREQYF.